This TCR beta chain was captured in a study of Tregs in tolerant kidney transplant recipients (dated by TCRdb to the late 2010s). The study in broad terms: The transplants used related donors along with nonmyeloablative bone marrow transplantation, and in the human trials mixed chimerism was transient. TCRbeta sequencing was used in the study to identify donor-specific regulatory T cells before combined kidney and bone marrow transplantation, and the identified cells were then tracked after transplant.

Details on this clone: Its antigen is unknown. No clone much larger than this one lies a single base away; base qualities are absent.

Genomic DNA was extracted from sorted cells with the QIAGEN DNeasy Blood and Tissue Kit for TCRbeta CDR3 sequencing. High-throughput TCRbeta CDR3 sequencing was carried out commercially through immunoSEQ, with PCR amplification with bias correction and internal controls included. Processing in the source paper ran as follows. A unique productive TCRbeta sequence was defined by the CDR3 nucleotide sequence when primers matched, and otherwise by the CDR3 amino acid sequence together with the Vbeta and Jbeta genes. To correct for sorting error, sequences found in more than one sorted population at a frequency ratio of 2:1 or less were discarded, and the remaining shared sequences were assigned to the population with the higher frequency. Donor-reactive sequences were defined as at least 5-fold expanded in CFSE-low cells versus unstimulated cells, with frequency of at least 0.01% in CFSE-low cells. Jensen-Shannon divergence, calculated on the top 100 TCRbeta sequences ranked by frequency, was used to quantify repertoire divergence. When a sample had multiple sequencing runs, each run was corrected for sorting error separately and the runs were then pooled. Entries here come from immuneACCESS through TCRdb and include only in-frame sequences with V and J called. Some clones fail to appear in such tables; in the studies checked, an unresolved V gene covers under half of the shortfall, and the cause of the remainder is unknown. V and J calls and clone size are copied from that table; D and trimming were computed from the DNA. The sample yields 75,000 to 85,000 clones; around 93% were counted once. The biggest ten clones account for approximately 0.37% of the sample.

The time point label on this specimen signifies: blood sample drawn before combined kidney and bone marrow transplant. Unstimulated Tregs (CD4+CD25+CD127-), CD4+ non-Tregs (CD4+CD25-), CD4 and CD8 cells were FACS-sorted from thawed PBMCs. Prior to Treg sorting, thawed PBMCs were rested overnight at 37 degrees C with roughly 200 IU/ml IL-2. The patients were a handful of recipients of combined kidney and bone marrow transplants from the ITN036ST trial, and samples were available only for these trial subjects. Healthy control blood was separated into PBMCs by Ficoll density gradient and cryopreserved, and patient PBMCs were collected both before and after transplant. V was cut back by 7 bases and J by 5 bases, leaving a gap of 17 bases between them. From a lookup of the germline V gene (reference sequence), CDR1 and CDR2 are MNHEY and SMNVEV. The CDR3 spans 14 residues, from the cysteine through the phenylalanine. Kept here is only the CDR3 DNA, which spans 42 bases and is read in frame from base 1.

The investigation overall reported the following: Although technical replication error seemed to be minimal, the question of biological reproducibility was not addressed directly. For some patients the PCR primers changed over time, which made it impossible to compare the samples from those patients at the nucleotide level. The most biologically relevant and donor-specific TCRbeta repertoire appeared to be identified by expanding Tregs with activated donor B cells. Donor-specific Treg expansion was found to exceed global Treg expansion in tolerant patients, suggesting antigen-driven rather than nonspecific expansion. Because only a small number of patients were included, the study had limitations, and the results will need to be validated in larger populations as well as under other immunosuppression protocols.

This material consisted of Tregs from blood, taken before the transplant. This receptor chain uses TRBV27 and TRBJ2-5; TRBD2 is a weak D gene call, 6 bases matching. This clonotype was sampled from a human donor who received a combined kidney and bone marrow transplant. The DNA is TGTGCCAGCAAATTTCGGACGGCGGGGGAGACCCAGTACTTC. This is translated as CASKFRTAGETQYF.